Shown below are 9 T cell receptor beta chains from a single sample sequenced in a study of molecular identifiers for immune sequencing clone quantification. One entry per CDR3 protein results from TCRdb running MiXCR on the PCR reads. The repertoire consists of about half a million distinct CDR3 sequences, with 20% to 25% occurring once and the leading ten covering 0.7% to 0.95%. Sequencing used naive CD8+ T cells from blood, with Jurkat cell RNA spiked in. Subset denoted: FACS-sorted CD8+CD4-CCR7+CD45RA+ naive T cells. The receptor set was obtained from a human donor in good health. Some libraries in this study had Jurkat cell RNA spiked in.

Only a few counts were recorded for this clonotype. This rearrangement joins TRBV12-5 to TRBJ2-1; TRBD1 aligns across 8 bases. V lost 6 bases and J lost 6; bases outside the gene matches: 10. The CDR3 runs 15 residues. The germline V gene encodes CDR1 LGHNT and CDR2 FRNRAP. The CDR3 DNA sequence: TGTGCTAGTGGCCCCGGCAGGACAGGGTCCAATGAGCAGTTCTTC. Its translation: CASGPGRTGSNEQFF.

This clonotype was detected once. A read error may explain this, as a much larger clone is one base away. The chain carries TRBV2 and TRBJ1-1; no firm D call. Germline loops: CDR1 SNHLY, CDR2 FYNNEI. The CDR3 spans 13 residues. The CDR3 DNA follows: TGTGCCAGCAATTGGGCACCAAACACTGAAGCTTCCTTT. Its protein is CASNWAPNTEASF.

This clonotype was found a few times. The chain carries TRBV19 and TRBJ1-5; tentatively, D is TRBD1 (6 bases). This CDR3 has 15 amino acids. The V gene's germline CDR1 is LNHDA and CDR2 SQIVND (reference sequence). V lost 2 bases and J lost 5, with 13 bases in between. The CDR3 DNA reads TGTGCCAGTAGTATATTATCTGGGGGGCATCAGCCCCAGCATTTT. Protein product: CASSILSGGHQPQHF.

V usage is TRBV20-1 and J usage is TRBJ2-7; D gene uncertain. This CDR3 contains 14 residues. V gave up 0 bases and J gave up 1 base, with 10 bases separating them. Per germline, CDR1 DFQATT and CDR2 SNEGSKA (reference sequence). In DNA, the CDR3 is TGCAGTGCTAGAGATTTGGGGATTTCCTACGAGCAGTACTTC. Its translation: CSARDLGISYEQYF.

The chain couples TRBV7-6 to TRBJ2-1; TRBD2 agrees at 10 bases. The V gene's germline CDR1 is SGHVS and CDR2 FNYEAQ. Losses at the gene ends were 1 base for V and 8 bases for J; bases not matched to a gene: 14. The CDR3 has 18 amino acids. CDR3 sequence: CASSLDSLLAGGGDEQFF. The CDR3 nucleotides are TGTGCCAGCAGCTTAGATTCTCTTTTAGCGGGAGGCGGCGATGAGCAGTTCTTC.

The gene calls are TRBV12-3 or TRBV12-4 and TRBJ1-1, with D hard to call. With 3 bases removed from V and 7 bases from J, the gap between germline ends came to 9 bases. CDR3 length: 12 residues. CDR3 DNA sequence: TGTGCCAGCAGTTTCCTCGAGAATGAAGCTTTCTTT. It yields the protein CASSFLENEAFF.

At least ten counts were recorded for this clonotype. This sequence joins TRBV4-1 and TRBJ2-7; TRBD1 aligns across 8 bases. Germline assignment: CDR1 MGHRA and CDR2 YSYEKL. The CDR3 sequence is 14 residues long. V lost 4 bases to trimming and J lost 3 bases; unmatched junction nucleotides: 5. CDR3 amino acids: CASSLDRGGYEQYF. The CDR3 nucleotides are TGCGCCAGCAGCCTTGACAGGGGAGGCTACGAGCAGTACTTC.

This clonotype was recorded at least ten times. The CDR3 spells CASSRPDRESETQYF. The CDR3 bases are TGTGCCAGCAGCCGCCCCGACAGGGAGAGCGAGACCCAGTACTTC. The chain recombines TRBV7-9 with TRBJ2-5; TRBD1 aligns across 7 bases. The CDR3 is made up of 15 amino acids. Germline V gene sequence: CDR1 SEHNR, CDR2 FQNEAQ (reference sequence). The ends lost 5 bases at V and 5 bases at J; junction bases unmatched: 11.

With regard to this clonotype: A read error may account for a junction end that differs from germline. This chain connects TRBV19 to TRBJ1-2; D ambiguous. This CDR3 contains 12 residues. Germline CDR1 and CDR2: LNHDA and SQIVND (reference sequence). CDR3 loop: CACSGDRDGYTF. CDR3 DNA sequence: TGTGCCTGTAGCGGAGACCGGGATGGCTACACCTTC.